This paragraph covers one TCR beta chain sequence. It lacks a known antigen. Base qualities are missing; no much larger clone stands one base away. The germline V gene sets CDR1 to SGDLS and CDR2 to YYNGEE. The CDR3 sequence holds 14 residues, the cysteine and phenylalanine included. This entry keeps only the CDR3 DNA: 42 bases, framed from base 1. The junction shows trimming of 0 bases on V and 3 bases on J, plus 9 bases between the germline ends. Library preparation was by the immunoSEQ multiplex PCR assay. The multiplex PCR relied on a mix of 60 forward primers for TCR Vbeta segments and 13 reverse primers for TCR Jbeta segments. The CDR3 region of rearranged TCR beta genes was amplified from genomic DNA with a multiplex PCR assay. The Illumina HiSeq System was used to sequence the amplified TCR beta libraries as 87-base-pair reads. On the study's bioinformatics: In a later analysis, roughly 80 million unique TCR beta chains were counted across the 690 or so repertoires, and roughly 10 million of these chains were shared by at least two donors. Raw reads were error-corrected and collapsed into unique sequences by a nearest-neighbor algorithm in which closely related sequences were merged to remove PCR and sequencing errors. Alignment of CDR3 sequences to IMGT reference sequences was used to assign V, D and J gene segments. Each retained sequence needed at least a six-nucleotide match to both a V gene segment and a J gene segment. Rearrangements were classified as productive when the CDR3 lacked stop codons and remained in frame with V and J, and all other rearrangements were classified as non-productive. CDR3 was defined according to IMGT convention as the region running from the second conserved V-encoded cysteine to the conserved J-encoded phenylalanine. In an earlier analysis of some 550 of the donors, sequences lacking an unambiguous match to a single V gene segment were excluded. An earlier analysis of 500 to 600 of the donors classified V segments as functional when productive rearrangements were above 56.7% and as segregating when the standard deviation between donors was above 5%. A statistical classification framework was built for diagnosing cytomegalovirus status from the catalog of TCR beta chain sequences. A later analysis assigned V and J genes by comparing TCR nucleotide sequences with IMGT/GENE-DB human TR gene sequences. A later analysis assigned CDR3 sequences and most-parsimonious VDJ recombination scenarios with the TCRdist pipeline. In a later analysis, every TCR beta chain was defined by the combination of its CDR3 amino acid sequence and its V-gene family, and reads without a unique V-gene family were dropped. In a later analysis, fewer than 650 highly shared, low-generation-probability nucleotide sequences were removed to address suspected cross-contamination and a sequencing artifact. In a later analysis, a clonal expansion index was calculated for each public chain from normalized within-repertoire ranks of inferred template counts. Generation probabilities in a later analysis came from a VDJ recombination model fitted to out-of-frame rearrangements, and those results were checked against IGoR. In a later analysis, TCR-TCR, TCR-HLA and TCR-CMV co-occurrence was scored with hypergeometric tests, and a repertoire-size bias correction was applied to TCR pairs. False discovery rates were estimated in a later analysis by permuting HLA or CMV assignments 20 times. In a later analysis, co-occurring TCRs were grouped using DBSCAN, and TCRdist sequence similarity was added for clustering within HLA-allele-positive subsets. For co-occurrence clustering, repertoires with fewer than 30,000 or more than 120,000 public chains were excluded, along with a handful of repertoires with anomalous nucleotide sharing. TCRdb took over this immuneACCESS table, retaining in-frame rearrangements with V and J assigned. Such tables are incomplete; in checked studies, under half of the missing clones stem from an unresolved V gene, and the remainder is unexplained. The DNA gave D and trimming, while V, J and clone size come from that table. Counted in this sample were roughly 100,000 clones; 69% of them appeared once. The ten biggest clones cover approximately 3% of the sample.

This entry belongs to a study of cytomegalovirus exposure and HLA in healthy donors (TCRdb year 2017). In the study overall: An earlier analysis of approximately 640 of the donors reported 250 to 350 Gb of sequence data and 117 million unique TCR beta sequences from some 180 million T cells. An early release covering roughly 640 HLA-typed donors comprised around 300 gigabases of sequencing data and around 85 million unique TCR sequences. Of the roughly 410 genotyped donors, 81% were placed in the genetic ancestry cluster associated with self-reported Caucasian donors. The study aimed to test whether signatures of past pathogen exposure could be identified by cataloging public T cell receptors. The study profiled the T cell repertoires of hundreds of subjects by immunosequencing and related them to cytomegalovirus serostatus. Besides the first cohort of under 700 subjects, a separate validation cohort made up of 95 to 150 different subjects was used. High-throughput TCR immunosequencing, statistical association of individual TCRs with disease status, and machine learning were combined to predict cytomegalovirus infection status. A later analysis re-analyzed previously published TCR beta repertoires from approximately 700 donors and added high-resolution HLA genotyping to study TCR occurrence patterns. Rather than drawing on any new phenotypic data, the later analysis identified candidate immune exposures from TCR beta sequences and the way those sequences occurred across donors. To decide whether each TCR beta V gene segment behaved as functional or pseudogenic, an earlier analysis of some 600 of the donors relied on high-throughput TCR beta sequencing. Donor age, sex, ethnicity and CMV serostatus were compiled together with the repertoire data. Genome-wide SNP genotypes for about 65% of the 666 donors were used in a later genetic analysis, which treated that subset as a discovery cohort. All discovery cohort repertoires had been generated using a single sequencing platform. HLA typing covered class I and class II loci at four-digit resolution. Typing coverage varied by locus: about 629-640 donors for A, B, C, DRB1 and DQB1; under 550 for DQA1; more than 600 for DPA1; under 490 for DPB1. Because of strong linkage in the cohort, roughly five DR-DQ haplotypes were treated as single units for association and clustering. On average, 235,054 unique TCR beta nucleotide sequences were sequenced per donor among a few hundred genotyped donors of the cohort, with roughly 18% of those sequences being non-productive.

Study-level results and caveats: According to a later analysis, most CMV-associated TCR beta chains appeared to be HLA-restricted, and the HLA associations seemed to be driven largely by CMV exposure. The classifier was reported to diagnose cytomegalovirus status with high specificity and sensitivity in both the original cohort and the validation cohort. In a later analysis, several top co-occurrence clusters were reported to appear linked to parvovirus B19, influenza, CMV and Epstein-Barr virus. A further reported finding was that TCR beta sequences accurately predicted the HLA-A and HLA-B alleles for most subjects in the first cohort. In a later analysis, HLA-associated TCR beta chains showed more clonal expansion and lower generation probabilities than non-associated chains that were equally common. Because HLA typing was missing for some donors at each locus, association tests included only the typed subset. In a later genetic analysis, fewer N-insertions in productive TCRs were reported among donors in an Asian-associated ancestry cluster than the roughly 700-donor mean. In vitro tests confirmed that a few of the cytomegalovirus-associated TCR beta chains recognize cytomegalovirus antigens. The 87-base-pair reads could not distinguish some IMGT-functional V segments, including TRBV6-2 and TRBV6-3, so those segments were excluded. In a later genetic analysis, a missense DCLRE1C variant was associated with V-gene and J-gene trimming of TCR beta chains, and the association was replicated in an independent cohort. The sequencing pipeline was judged likely to have produced a cluster of highly shared sequence variants as a technical artifact. Linkage disequilibrium might explain the correlated functional status among segregating V segments, but an unknown experimental factor could not be ruled out. Because counts were too low, 15 to 20 rarely observed V segments, including chromosome 9 orphons, were excluded from the earlier analysis of 500 to 700 of the donors. Sequencing depth was assumed to be roughly uniform across donors in the presence/absence analyses, though that assumption may not hold. A later analysis associated about 18,000 TCR beta sequences with specific HLA alleles at a false discovery rate of 0.05. CMV serostatus was the only immune exposure information available for the cohort. According to the authors, the approach could potentially be generalized to other disease states and immunological phenotypes. When HLA alleles, especially DR and DQ, strongly co-occurred, attributing TCR associations to individual alleles was difficult. While some public TCRs were present in many individuals, most TCR sequences turned up only very rarely across donors. An earlier analysis of approximately 570 of the donors showed that most TCR beta V segments appeared in productive rearrangements either about 87% or about 30% of the time, which broadly matched IMGT annotations. Only TCR beta chains were sequenced in this cohort, and the absence of alpha or paired-chain data limited detectable features. The study listed 164 TCR beta chains as associated with cytomegalovirus. In a later analysis, the rate of TCR association differed among HLA loci, with DRB1 alleles having the most associated TCRs and HLA-C alleles having the fewest.

The cohort comprised 710 or so healthy bone marrow donors. At the time of sampling, every cohort member was nominally healthy, though immune exposures that went unrecorded were likely present. The donor was CMV seronegative and was included in the group of about 350 seronegative cohort members. A peripheral blood sample was provided by each donor, and peripheral blood mononuclear cells were used for TCR beta sequencing. The Qiagen DNeasy Blood Extraction Kit was used to extract genomic DNA from the blood cell samples. The clonotype was recovered from a man aged 25 to 45 in good health and CMV-seronegative. The chain links TRBV9 with TRBJ2-5; a confident D gene designation cannot be given. Sample: PBMCs. The CDR3 region reads CASSVGGGEETQYF. The nucleotide sequence reads TGTGCCAGCAGCGTAGGTGGCGGAGAAGAGACCCAGTACTTC.